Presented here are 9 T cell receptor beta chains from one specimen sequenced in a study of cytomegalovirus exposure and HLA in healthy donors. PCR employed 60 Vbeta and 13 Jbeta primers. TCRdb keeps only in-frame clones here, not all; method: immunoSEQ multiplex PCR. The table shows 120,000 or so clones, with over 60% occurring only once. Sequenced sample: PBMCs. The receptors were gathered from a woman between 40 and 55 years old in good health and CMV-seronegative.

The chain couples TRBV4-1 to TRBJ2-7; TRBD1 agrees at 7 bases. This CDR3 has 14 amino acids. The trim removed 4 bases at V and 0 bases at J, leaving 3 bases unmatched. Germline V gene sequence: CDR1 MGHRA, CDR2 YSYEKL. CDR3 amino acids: CASSPQGSSYEQYF. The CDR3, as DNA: TGCGCCAGCAGCCCACAGGGGAGCTCCTACGAGCAGTACTTC.

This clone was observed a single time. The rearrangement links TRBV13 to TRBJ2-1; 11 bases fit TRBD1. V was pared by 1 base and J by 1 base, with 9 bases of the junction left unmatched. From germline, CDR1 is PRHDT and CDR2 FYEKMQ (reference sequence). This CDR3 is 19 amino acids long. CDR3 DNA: TGTGCCAGCAGCTTAGTGGCAGAGGGGACAGGGGGGTCCTACAATGAGCAGTTCTTC. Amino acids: CASSLVAEGTGGSYNEQFF.

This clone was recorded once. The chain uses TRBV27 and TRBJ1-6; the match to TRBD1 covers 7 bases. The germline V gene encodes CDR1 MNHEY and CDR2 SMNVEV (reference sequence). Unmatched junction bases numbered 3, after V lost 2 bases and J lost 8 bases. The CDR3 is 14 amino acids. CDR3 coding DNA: TGTGCCAGCAGTTTACGGGACAGCTATTCACCCCTCCACTTT. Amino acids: CASSLRDSYSPLHF.

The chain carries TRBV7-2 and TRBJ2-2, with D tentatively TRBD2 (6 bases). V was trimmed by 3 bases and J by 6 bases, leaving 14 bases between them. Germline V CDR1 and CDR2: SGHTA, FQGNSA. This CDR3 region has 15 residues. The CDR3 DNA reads TGTGCCAGCAGCTTCGGGGGAGGCTTCGCCGGGGAGCTGTTTTTT. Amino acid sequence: CASSFGGGFAGELFF.

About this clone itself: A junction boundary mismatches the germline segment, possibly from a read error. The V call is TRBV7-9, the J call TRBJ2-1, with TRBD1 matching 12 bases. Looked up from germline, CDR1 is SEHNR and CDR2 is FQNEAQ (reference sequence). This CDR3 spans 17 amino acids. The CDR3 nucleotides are TGTGCCAGCTTTACCCTCCCCAGGGACAGGGGGCACAATGAGCGGTTCTTC. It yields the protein CASFTLPRDRGHNERFF. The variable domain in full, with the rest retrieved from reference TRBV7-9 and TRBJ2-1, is DTGVSQNPRHKITKRGQNVTFRCDPISEHNRLYWYRQTLGQGPEFLTYFQNEAQLEKSRLLSDRFSAERPKGSFSTLEIQRTEQGDSAMYLCASFTLPRDRGHNERFFGPGTRLTVL.

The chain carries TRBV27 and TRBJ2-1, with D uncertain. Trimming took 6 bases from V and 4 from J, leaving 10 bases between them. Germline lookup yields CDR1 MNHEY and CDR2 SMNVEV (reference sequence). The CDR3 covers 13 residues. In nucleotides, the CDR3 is TGTGCCAGCAGCCAAGTACATTACAATGAGCAGTTCTTC. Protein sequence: CASSQVHYNEQFF.

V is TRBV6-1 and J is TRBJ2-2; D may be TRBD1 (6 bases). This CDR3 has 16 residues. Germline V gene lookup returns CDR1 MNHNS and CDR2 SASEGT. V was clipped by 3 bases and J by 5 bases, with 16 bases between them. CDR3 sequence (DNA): TGTGCCAGCAGTGACCATAGGGGGAGTTATACCGGGGAGCTGTTTTTT. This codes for CASSDHRGSYTGELFF.

The DNA of the CDR3 is TGCGCCAGCAGCAGAACGGGACTAGCGGTAAGCGAGCAGTACTTC. It yields the protein CASSRTGLAVSEQYF. The V and J genes are TRBV4-1 and TRBJ2-7, with 11 bases matching TRBD2. The germline gives CDR1 MGHRA, CDR2 YSYEKL. CDR3 length: 15 residues. V lost 5 bases and J lost 6; bases outside the gene matches: 9.

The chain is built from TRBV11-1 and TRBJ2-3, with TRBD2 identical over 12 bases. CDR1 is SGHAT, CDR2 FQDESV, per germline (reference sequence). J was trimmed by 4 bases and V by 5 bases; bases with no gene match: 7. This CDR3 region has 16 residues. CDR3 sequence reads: CASSPGTSGLADTQYF. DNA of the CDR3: TGTGCCAGCAGCCCTGGGACTAGCGGGCTCGCAGATACGCAGTATTTT.